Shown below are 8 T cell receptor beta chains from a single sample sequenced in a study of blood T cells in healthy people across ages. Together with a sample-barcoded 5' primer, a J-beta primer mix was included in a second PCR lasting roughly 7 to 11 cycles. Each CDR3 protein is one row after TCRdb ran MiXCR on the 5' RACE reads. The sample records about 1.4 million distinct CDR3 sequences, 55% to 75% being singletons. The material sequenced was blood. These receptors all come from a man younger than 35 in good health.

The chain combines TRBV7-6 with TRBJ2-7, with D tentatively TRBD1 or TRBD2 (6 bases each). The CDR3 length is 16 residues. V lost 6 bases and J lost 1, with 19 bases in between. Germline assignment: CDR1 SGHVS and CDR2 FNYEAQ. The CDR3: CASSTVGGQGSYEQYF. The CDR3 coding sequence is TGTGCCAGCAGTACTGTCGGGGGACAAGGTTCCTACGAGCAGTACTTC.

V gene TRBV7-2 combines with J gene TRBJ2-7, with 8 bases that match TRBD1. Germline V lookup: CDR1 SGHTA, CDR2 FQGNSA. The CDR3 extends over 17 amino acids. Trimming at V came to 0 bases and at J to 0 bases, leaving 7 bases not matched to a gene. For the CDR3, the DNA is TGTGCCAGCAGCTTAGCATACGGGACAGGCGCCTCCTACGAGCAGTACTTC. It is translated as CASSLAYGTGASYEQYF.

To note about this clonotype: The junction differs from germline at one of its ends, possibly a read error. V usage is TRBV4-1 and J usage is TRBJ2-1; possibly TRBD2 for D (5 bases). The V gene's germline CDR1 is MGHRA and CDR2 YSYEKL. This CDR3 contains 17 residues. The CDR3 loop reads CASSQDRASGPYNEQFF. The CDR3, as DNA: TGCGCCAGTAGCCAAGATAGGGCCAGCGGCCCCTACAATGAGCAGTTCTTC.

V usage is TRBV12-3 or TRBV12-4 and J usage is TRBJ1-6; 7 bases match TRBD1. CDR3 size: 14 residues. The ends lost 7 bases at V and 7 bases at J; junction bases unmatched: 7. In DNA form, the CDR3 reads TGTGCCAGCACCCGGGGACAGATAAATTCACCCCTCCACTTT. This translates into CASTRGQINSPLHF.

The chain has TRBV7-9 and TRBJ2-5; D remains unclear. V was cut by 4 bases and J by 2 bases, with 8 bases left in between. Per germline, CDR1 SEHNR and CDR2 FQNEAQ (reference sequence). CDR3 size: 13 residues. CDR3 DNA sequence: TGTGCCAGCAGCTCCAGGTCGCAAGAGACCCAGTACTTC. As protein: CASSSRSQETQYF.

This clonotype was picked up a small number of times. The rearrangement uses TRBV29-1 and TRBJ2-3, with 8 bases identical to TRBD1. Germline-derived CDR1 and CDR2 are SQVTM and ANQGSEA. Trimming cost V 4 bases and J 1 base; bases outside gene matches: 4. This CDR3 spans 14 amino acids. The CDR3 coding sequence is TGCAGCGTTGGATTGACAGGGGGCACAGATACGCAGTATTTT. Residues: CSVGLTGGTDTQYF.

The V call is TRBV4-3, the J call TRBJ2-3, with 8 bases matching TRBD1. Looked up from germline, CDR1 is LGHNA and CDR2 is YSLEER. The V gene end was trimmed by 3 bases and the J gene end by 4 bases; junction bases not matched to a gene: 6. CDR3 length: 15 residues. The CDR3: CASSHLDREADTQYF. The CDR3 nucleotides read TGCGCCAGCAGCCATTTGGACAGGGAAGCAGATACGCAGTATTTT.

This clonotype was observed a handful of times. The CDR3 spells CASSPSDRGIAYEQYF. In DNA, the CDR3 is TGTGCCAGCAGTCCTTCAGACAGGGGCATCGCCTACGAGCAGTACTTC. The chain links TRBV28 to TRBJ2-7; 8 bases fit TRBD1. Germline trimming cut 5 bases from V and 2 bases from J; bases unmatched to any gene: 11. This CDR3 has 16 residues. Germline assignment: CDR1 MDHEN and CDR2 SYDVKM. The full variable domain, in which reference TRBV28 and TRBJ2-7 provide the parts outside the CDR3, is DVKVTQSSRYLVKRTGEKVFLECVQDMDHENMFWYRQDPGLGLRLIYFSYDVKMKEKGDIPEGYSVSREKKERFSLILESASTNQTSMYLCASSPSDRGIAYEQYFGPGTRLTVT.